Each of the 26 T cell receptor beta chains below was sequenced from the same sample in a study of blood T cell repertoires in COVID-19. Some clones are missing from TCRdb's copy, which holds only in-frame ones; the method was immunoSEQ multiplex PCR. There are tens of thousands of clones in the sample; 75% to 90% occur only once, and 1% to 1.5% lies in the top ten. Sequencing used peripheral blood. These receptors all come from a man aged 55 to 70 with acute or convalescent COVID-19.

The chain links TRBV2 to TRBJ2-1, with unresolved D. This CDR3 comprises 11 residues. The V and J ends lost 5 bases and 7 bases respectively, with 6 bases between them. From germline, CDR1 is SNHLY and CDR2 FYNNEI. The CDR3 loop reads CASSYSNEQFF. In DNA form, the CDR3 reads TGTGCCAGCAGTTACTCAAATGAGCAGTTCTTC.

CDR3 in DNA: TGTGCCAGCATCAGGCTTGGGCGGGGCACAGATACGCAGTATTTT. This sequence encodes CASIRLGRGTDTQYF. The chain has TRBV11-2 and TRBJ2-3; maybe TRBD2 (5 bases). This CDR3 contains 15 residues. Germline CDR1 reads SGHAT; CDR2 reads FQNNGV. V lost 7 bases, J lost 1 base, and 15 bases lay in between.

This clone is medium-sized. The J gene is TRBJ2-2, the V gene TRBV10-2; D is uncertain. V was cut by 10 bases and J by 1 base, with 4 bases left in between. CDR3 length equals 11 residues. Germline CDR1 is WSHSY and CDR2 is SAAADI. The CDR3 nucleotides are TGCGCCACCCAGAACACCGGGGAGCTGTTTTTT. Protein: CATQNTGELFF.

This clone was detected only a few times. The gene calls are TRBV4-1 and TRBJ2-7; no clear D gene. CDR1 is MGHRA and CDR2 is YSYEKL in the germline V gene. V lost 4 bases, J lost 1 base, and 17 bases lay in between. The CDR3 totals 16 residues. CDR3: CASSRVGSGLSYEQYF. The CDR3 DNA reads as TGCGCCAGCAGCCGTGTCGGTAGTGGGCTTTCCTACGAGCAGTACTTC.

The gene calls are TRBV19 and TRBJ1-1, with 9 bases matching TRBD1. Trimming cost V 3 bases and J 1 base; bases outside gene matches: 0. Per the germline V gene, CDR1 is LNHDA and CDR2 is SQIVND (reference sequence). This CDR3 contains 14 residues. The CDR3 here is CASSMGQGNTEAFF. CDR3 DNA sequence: TGTGCCAGTAGTATGGGACAGGGGAACACTGAAGCTTTCTTT.

The rearrangement links TRBV27 to TRBJ2-7, with a tentative D call TRBD2 (6 bases). V was pared by 3 bases and J by 0 bases, with 6 bases between. CDR1 and CDR2 from the germline V gene are MNHEY and SMNVEV (reference sequence). CDR3 length: 13 residues. This CDR3 reads CASSFGGSYEQYF. The CDR3 DNA reads as TGTGCCAGCAGTTTCGGGGGCTCCTACGAGCAGTACTTC.

This clone was seen just once. The rearrangement uses TRBV21-1 and TRBJ1-1. TRBV21-1 is marked as a pseudogene. The CDR3 is 20 amino acids. Here the CDR3 reads CASSNQRPQKEVEKNTEAFF. The DNA for the CDR3 is TGTGCCAGCAGCAACCAAAGACCCCAAAAGGAGGTAGAAAAGAACACTGAAGCTTTCTTT.

The V and J genes are TRBV7-9 and TRBJ2-3; weak D call: TRBD1 (6 bases). CDR3 length: 14 amino acids. In germline, CDR1 is SEHNR, CDR2 FQNEAQ (reference sequence). With 5 bases removed from V and 1 base from J, the gap between germline ends came to 10 bases. The DNA of the CDR3 is TGTGCCAGCAGCCTCAGGGGACGCACAGATACGCAGTATTTT. Its protein product is CASSLRGRTDTQYF.

The V gene is TRBV9, the J gene TRBJ2-1; D is unresolved. Germline CDR1 and CDR2: SGDLS and YYNGEE. V shed 0 bases and J shed 8 bases, with 12 bases lying between them. This CDR3 comprises 14 residues. The CDR3 coding sequence is TGTGCCAGCAGCGTAGGAGCTACGGTGCATGAGCAGTTCTTC. It specifies CASSVGATVHEQFF.

The chain combines TRBV3-1 (or the pseudogene TRBV3-2) with TRBJ1-1; 9 bases match TRBD1. The CDR3 has 16 amino acids. Germline lookup yields CDR1 LGHDT and CDR2 YNNKEL (reference sequence). V was pared by 1 base and J by 5 bases, with 8 bases of the junction left unmatched. The DNA of the CDR3 is TGTGCCAGCAGCCAAGGCCCGTTGGACAGGGGAACTGAAGCTTTCTTT. It specifies CASSQGPLDRGTEAFF.

For the CDR3, the DNA is TGTGCCAGCAGTTTTCGCCAGATTCAGGTTGAGCAGTACTTC. Amino acids: CASSFRQIQVEQYF. The chain recombines TRBV28 with TRBJ2-7; no clear D. Per the germline V gene, CDR1 is MDHEN and CDR2 is SYDVKM. The CDR3 length is 14 residues. Deletions cut 3 bases from V and 7 bases from J, with 16 bases between.

The chain employs TRBV5-1 and TRBJ2-2; 11 bases agree with TRBD2. The V and J ends lost 0 bases and 6 bases, in that order; junction bases with no gene match: 7. The germline gives CDR1 SGHRS, CDR2 YFSETQ. This CDR3 has 17 residues. CDR3 in DNA: TGCGCCAGCAGCTTGGCCCCCGGACTAGCGGGCCCCGGGGAGCTGTTTTTT. Amino acid sequence: CASSLAPGLAGPGELFF.

The chain recombines TRBV7-3 with TRBJ1-1, with TRBD1 matching 7 bases. This CDR3 has 16 amino acids. The V and J ends lost 5 bases and 0 bases, in that order; junction bases with no gene match: 9. Germline V gene data show CDR1 as SGHTA and CDR2 as FQGTGA. This CDR3 reads CASSPSTGQMNTEAFF. The DNA of the CDR3 is TGTGCCAGCAGCCCCTCCACGGGACAGATGAACACTGAAGCTTTCTTT.

The chain is built from TRBV5-4 and TRBJ1-4; maybe TRBD1 (6 bases). Per the germline V gene, CDR1 is SGHNT and CDR2 is YYREEE (reference sequence). This CDR3 is 16 amino acids long. V gave up 4 bases and J gave up 0 bases, with 13 bases separating them. The CDR3 region is CASSPHRDATNEKLFF. The CDR3 bases are TGTGCCAGCAGCCCTCACAGGGATGCAACTAATGAAAAACTGTTTTTT. The full variable domain, rest sourced from reference TRBV5-4 and TRBJ1-4, is ETGVTQSPTHLIKTRGQQVTLRCSSQSGHNTVSWYQQALGQGPQFIFQYYREEENGRGNFPPRFSGLQFPNYSSELNVNALELDDSALYLCASSPHRDATNEKLFFGSGTQLSVL.

This clone occurred once. The CDR3 loop reads CASSETGGKNTIYF. In DNA form, the CDR3 reads TGCGCCAGCAGTGAGACAGGGGGTAAAAACACCATATATTTT. This sequence joins TRBV10-2 and TRBJ1-3; 8 bases map to TRBD1. After removal of 2 bases from V and 6 bases from J, the junction contained 3 bases not matched to a gene. This CDR3 is 14 amino acids long. Germline CDR1 and CDR2: WSHSY and SAAADI.

The chain carries TRBV4-1 and TRBJ2-1; perhaps TRBD2 as D (6 bases). V was pared by 0 bases and J by 4 bases, with 13 bases between. Germline V gene sequence: CDR1 MGHRA, CDR2 YSYEKL. CDR3 length: 16 amino acids. CDR3 nucleotides: TGCGCCAGCAGCCAAGAATTTGGGACTCCATACAATGAGCAGTTCTTC. This translates into CASSQEFGTPYNEQFF.

The rearrangement joins TRBV30 to TRBJ1-2; maybe TRBD1 (5 bases). Trimming pared 0 bases from V and 6 bases from J, leaving 17 bases between. This CDR3 comprises 15 residues. Germline V gene lookup returns CDR1 GTSNPN and CDR2 SVGIG (reference sequence). Here the CDR3 DNA reads TGTGCCTGGAGTGTTATCCAGGGATTTAAAGATGGCTACACCTTC. It codes for CAWSVIQGFKDGYTF.

This sequence joins TRBV24-1 and TRBJ1-4; D remains ambiguous. The CDR3 is made up of 14 amino acids. CDR1 and CDR2 (germline): KGHDR, SFDVKD. V was pared by 8 bases and J by 0 bases, with 9 bases between. In DNA, the CDR3 is TGTGCCACCAATGGGCCGTCAACTAATGAAAAACTGTTTTTT. Its protein product is CATNGPSTNEKLFF.

The count of this clone is one. The rearrangement joins TRBV9 to TRBJ2-6, with D uncertain. V was cut by 0 bases and J by 0 bases, with 7 bases left in between. CDR1 and CDR2 from the germline V gene are SGDLS and YYNGEE. The CDR3 is 16 amino acids. The CDR3 protein is CASSVEPGSGANVLTF. The CDR3 DNA is TGTGCCAGCAGCGTAGAACCCGGCTCTGGGGCCAACGTCCTGACTTTC.

V gene TRBV6-5 combines with J gene TRBJ2-1; perhaps TRBD1 as D (6 bases). CDR1 is MNHEY and CDR2 is SVGAGI in the germline V gene. The CDR3 is 13 amino acids. Trimming removed 8 bases at V and 3 bases at J, with 11 bases between. The CDR3 bases are TGTGCCAGCTCACAGGGTATCTACAATGAGCAGTTCTTC. Translated: CASSQGIYNEQFF.

The CDR3 region is CASSLGRDITYEQYF. The CDR3 coding sequence is TGTGCCAGCAGCTTAGGAAGGGACATAACCTACGAGCAGTACTTC. The chain has TRBV11-3 and TRBJ2-7; possible D gene TRBD1, 6 bases. The CDR3 has 15 amino acids. CDR1 and CDR2 from the germline V gene are SGHNT and YENEEA. V lost 1 base to trimming and J lost 2 bases, with 12 bases between them.

V and J are TRBV6-2 or TRBV6-3 and TRBJ1-1; D unresolved. Germline assignment: CDR1 MNHEY and CDR2 SVGEGT. The CDR3 spans 17 residues. V was clipped by 5 bases and J by 6 bases, with 25 bases between them. CDR3 residues: CASSQYEGRGSAPEAFF. The DNA for the CDR3 is TGTGCCAGCAGTCAATACGAAGGACGGGGATCTGCCCCTGAAGCTTTCTTT.

The rearrangement joins TRBV5-1 to TRBJ1-3; D gene ambiguous. The CDR3 extends over 14 amino acids. CDR1 and CDR2 from the germline V gene are SGHRS and YFSETQ. Trimming removed 4 bases from V and 0 bases from J, with 8 bases in between. The CDR3 sequence is CASSPSASGNTIYF. The CDR3, as DNA: TGCGCCAGCAGCCCTAGTGCCTCTGGAAACACCATATATTTT. Looking up the rest from reference TRBV5-1 and TRBJ1-3 gives the full variable domain: KAGVTQTPRYLIKTRGQQVTLSCSPISGHRSVSWYQQTPGQGLQFLFEYFSETQRNKGNFPGRFSGRQFSNSRSEMNVSTLELGDSALYLCASSPSASGNTIYFGEGSWLTVV.

The genes are TRBV28 and TRBJ2-7; D possibly corresponds to TRBD1 (5 bases). Germline V gene data show CDR1 as MDHEN and CDR2 as SYDVKM. V shed 6 bases and J shed 4 bases, with 13 bases lying between them. The length of the CDR3 is 13 residues. In nucleotides, the CDR3 is TGTGCCAGCAGCCCGATAGGGGTGTACGAGCAGTACTTC. It encodes CASSPIGVYEQYF.

The chain has TRBV14 and TRBJ2-1, with 8 bases matching TRBD2. The CDR3 loop spans 16 amino acids. Germline loops: CDR1 SGHDN, CDR2 FVKESK. The trim removed 2 bases at V and 7 bases at J, leaving 10 bases unmatched. Written as DNA, the CDR3 is TGTGCCAGCAGCCAAATTCCCGGGGGGGTTTGGAATGAGCAGTTCTTC. This translates into CASSQIPGGVWNEQFF.

The chain joins TRBV2 to TRBJ2-7; perhaps TRBD1 as D (7 bases). The CDR3 extends over 14 amino acids. Germline V lookup: CDR1 SNHLY, CDR2 FYNNEI. Between the trimmed V and J ends, which lost 10 bases and 6 bases, there was a span of 22 bases. The chain's CDR3 is CATQQGSGGGEQYF. CDR3 nucleotide sequence: TGTGCCACACAACAGGGGTCCGGGGGCGGCGAGCAGTACTTC.